This entry concerns a single TCR beta chain. Its antigen is unidentified. The ends were cut back, 4 bases at V and 2 bases at J, with 9 bases in the middle. The germline V gene encodes CDR1 MNHEY and CDR2 SMNVEV (reference sequence). The CDR3 is made up of 13 amino acids. These data come from a study of T cell responses to AZD1222 COVID-19 vaccine. Study observations and caveats: It should be noted that donors were predominantly white British and more often female, and clonal diversity was possibly underestimated. Repertoire sampling was restricted to post-peak T cell response timepoints.

Sequencing used immunoSEQ multiplex PCR; TCRdb keeps in-frame clones, though not all of them. The table has about 190,000 clones, roughly 88% seen once. This receptor was identified in an adult in good health. Sample: peripheral blood, taken on day 0 of AZD1222 vaccination. The chain carries TRBV27 and TRBJ2-7; D gene unclear. The DNA of the CDR3 is TGTGCCAGCAGTTCCTTAACTGCCTACGAGCAGTACTTC. It translates to CASSSLTAYEQYF.